The 20 T cell receptor beta chains presented below share a single source sample, sequenced in a study of a mutant IDH1 vaccine in newly diagnosed glioma. The time point: baseline, week 1 (first vaccination visit). Treatment denoted: pre-vaccination baseline after standard-of-care therapy. Sequenced by immunoSEQ multiplex PCR; TCRdb stores in-frame clones only, minus some. The table shows 95,000 to 100,000 clones, with 85% to 90% occurring only once. The material was PBMCs, obtained from a glioma patient treated with radiotherapy, temozolomide or both. These receptors originate from a woman aged 50 to 60 with glioma.

V gene TRBV5-1 combines with J gene TRBJ2-5; D not resolved. Trimming cost V 5 bases and J 1 base, with 18 bases left between them. Germline V gene data show CDR1 as SGHRS and CDR2 as YFSETQ. The CDR3 is made up of 16 amino acids. DNA for the CDR3: TGCGCCAGCAGATCTGTCCCGAGTACATCCCAAGAGACCCAGTACTTC. Translating gives CASRSVPSTSQETQYF.

Remarks on this clone: At one end, the junction sequence differs from germline, possibly due to a read error. This chain connects TRBV9 to TRBJ2-2; 7 bases fit TRBD1. The CDR3 totals 14 residues. Germline V gene data show CDR1 as SGDLS and CDR2 as YYNGEE. The CDR3 coding sequence is TGTGCCAGCACGAACAACAGGGGTCACCGGGGAGCTGTTTTT. Residues: CASTNNRGHRGAVF.

V gene TRBV2 combines with J gene TRBJ2-2; D not resolved. Germline-derived CDR1 and CDR2 are SNHLY and FYNNEI. This CDR3 is built from 13 residues. Trimming removed 7 bases from V and 5 bases from J, with 11 bases in between. As DNA, the CDR3 is TGTGCCAGCAAGACCGACGGAACCGGGGAGCTGTTTTTT. This encodes CASKTDGTGELFF.

The chain recombines TRBV6-5 with TRBJ2-1; 13 bases are shared with TRBD2. The CDR3 sequence is 15 residues long. From germline, CDR1 is MNHEY and CDR2 SVGAGI. V gave up 4 bases and J gave up 8 bases; unmatched junction bases: 5. In DNA, the CDR3 is TGTGCCAGCAGTTCGGGACTAGCGGGACGCGATGAGCAGTTCTTC. Encoded protein: CASSSGLAGRDEQFF.

CDR3 bases: TGTGCCAGCTCACCACTACAGGGAGGAGGCGGCTATGGCTACACCTTC. Protein product: CASSPLQGGGGYGYTF. The genes are TRBV18 and TRBJ1-2; possibly TRBD1 for D (6 bases). Germline loops: CDR1 KGHSH, CDR2 LQKENI. V was trimmed by 1 base and J by 4 bases, leaving 16 bases between them. The CDR3 runs 16 residues.

This chain connects TRBV4-1 to TRBJ1-4, with unresolved D. CDR3 length: 16 residues. V gave up 0 bases and J gave up 3 bases, with 11 bases separating them. CDR1 is MGHRA, CDR2 YSYEKL, per germline. CDR3 region: CASSQDRRASNEKLFF. CDR3 bases: TGCGCCAGCAGCCAAGATCGGAGGGCTTCTAATGAAAAACTGTTTTTT.

The chain couples TRBV5-1 to TRBJ2-4, with D hard to call. The CDR3 spans 14 residues. Trimming removed 4 bases at V and 0 bases at J, with 8 bases between. Germline CDR1 is SGHRS and CDR2 is YFSETQ. CDR3 residues: CASSPSGAKNIQYF. CDR3 DNA sequence: TGCGCCAGCAGCCCCAGTGGAGCCAAAAACATTCAGTACTTC.

This chain joins TRBV19 and TRBJ2-3, with 12 nucleotides matching TRBD2. The J segment lost 6 bases and the V segment lost 6 bases, leaving 28 bases of the junction unmatched. The CDR3 runs 22 residues. Per the germline V gene, CDR1 is LNHDA and CDR2 is SQIVND (reference sequence). In DNA form, the CDR3 reads TGTGCCAGTAGACACAGGGCCTACGCTAGCGGGAGGGAGGAGGCCACGAGCGATACGCAGTATTTT. The encoded protein is CASRHRAYASGREEATSDTQYF.

A single count supports this clone. The chain links TRBV7-9 to TRBJ2-2; no reliable D call. From germline, CDR1 is SEHNR and CDR2 FQNEAQ (reference sequence). The CDR3 spans 15 residues. The ends were cut back, 6 bases at V and 7 bases at J, with 18 bases in the middle. The CDR3 DNA sequence: TGTGCCAGCAGAATCCGAAATGGGGTTGACGGGGAGCTGTTTTTT. Its translation: CASRIRNGVDGELFF.

This clone has more than one count but fewer than ten. The chain couples TRBV29-1 to TRBJ1-3; TRBD1 aligns across 9 bases. The CDR3 spans 14 residues. CDR1 SQVTM and CDR2 ANQGSEA come from the germline V gene. V lost 6 bases to trimming and J lost 0 bases; unmatched junction nucleotides: 3. The CDR3: CSVWGQGSGNTIYF. CDR3 sequence (DNA): TGCAGCGTCTGGGGACAGGGCTCTGGAAACACCATATATTTT.

J is TRBJ1-5 and V is TRBV21-1; TRBD1, as called in the table, went unchecked against the DNA. TRBV21-1 is tagged as a pseudogene. The CDR3 is 13 residues long. In DNA, the CDR3 is TGTGCCAGCCGGACAGGGTTGAATCAGCCCCAGCATTTT. It is translated as CASRTGLNQPQHF.

The chain links TRBV6-1 to TRBJ1-1; 9 bases are shared with TRBD1. V was pared by 5 bases and J by 7 bases, with 11 bases of the junction left unmatched. The CDR3 extends over 15 amino acids. Per germline, CDR1 MNHNS and CDR2 SASEGT. Here the CDR3 reads CASSIPGQGRIEAFF. The DNA of the CDR3 is TGTGCCAGCAGTATACCGGGACAGGGCAGAATTGAAGCTTTCTTT.

This chain uses TRBV7-9 with TRBJ2-1, with D perhaps assigned TRBD1 or TRBD2 (5 bases each). The CDR3 is 16 amino acids. The V end was cut by 5 bases, the J end by 4 bases, with 18 bases between. In germline, CDR1 is SEHNR, CDR2 FQNEAQ (reference sequence). CDR3 region: CASSPIGGDHYNEQFF. The CDR3 nucleotides read TGTGCCAGCAGCCCCATTGGGGGAGACCATTACAATGAGCAGTTCTTC. The full variable domain, rest sourced from reference TRBV7-9 and TRBJ2-1, is DTGVSQNPRHKITKRGQNVTFRCDPISEHNRLYWYRQTLGQGPEFLTYFQNEAQLEKSRLLSDRFSAERPKGSFSTLEIQRTEQGDSAMYLCASSPIGGDHYNEQFFGPGTRLTVL.

The chain employs TRBV5-4 and TRBJ1-2; 8 bases agree with TRBD1. The trim removed 0 bases at V and 7 bases at J, leaving 5 bases unmatched. The CDR3 extends over 14 amino acids. Germline V CDR1 and CDR2: SGHNT, YYREEE (reference sequence). Written as DNA, the CDR3 is TGTGCCAGCAGCTTGGCCGTGACAGGGGCTGGCTACACCTTC. Translated, it gives CASSLAVTGAGYTF.

This chain uses TRBV19 with TRBJ1-1, with D hard to call. CDR1 and CDR2 (germline): LNHDA, SQIVND (reference sequence). V lost 6 bases to trimming and J lost 0 bases, with 8 bases between them. The CDR3 consists of 13 residues. The CDR3 here is CASRLGLNTEAFF. CDR3 nucleotide sequence: TGTGCCAGTAGGTTAGGGCTGAACACTGAAGCTTTCTTT.

The genes are TRBV11-3 and TRBJ2-7; a possible D gene is TRBD2 (5 bases). This CDR3 is built from 14 residues. Deletions cut 6 bases from V and 5 bases from J, with 17 bases between. The germline gives CDR1 SGHNT, CDR2 YENEEA. CDR3 in amino acids: CASSAGLGPHEQYF. Here the CDR3 DNA reads TGTGCCAGCAGTGCGGGTCTAGGGCCCCACGAGCAGTACTTC.

The chain is built from TRBV28 and TRBJ1-5; the D is unclear. V lost 2 bases to trimming and J lost 4 bases, with 3 bases between them. Germline CDR1 is MDHEN and CDR2 is SYDVKM. The CDR3 is made up of 12 amino acids. This CDR3 reads CASSLGNQPQHF. In DNA, the CDR3 is TGTGCCAGCAGTTTAGGGAATCAGCCCCAGCATTTT.

This clone was observed once. The V gene is TRBV11-3, the J gene TRBJ2-1; D is undetermined. There are 13 residues in the CDR3. With 4 bases removed from V and 4 bases from J, the gap between germline ends came to 8 bases. Germline V gene data show CDR1 as SGHNT and CDR2 as YENEEA. CDR3 amino acids: CASSSGPYNEQFF. Here the CDR3 DNA reads TGTGCCAGCAGCTCTGGACCTTACAATGAGCAGTTCTTC. The complete variable domain, with remaining parts taken from reference TRBV11-3 and TRBJ2-1, reads EAGVVQSPRYKIIEKKQPVAFWCNPISGHNTLYWYLQNLGQGPELLIRYENEEAVDDSQLPKDRFSAERLKGVDSTLKIQPAELGDSAVYLCASSSGPYNEQFFGPGTRLTVL.

The chain uses TRBV14 and TRBJ2-3; D might be TRBD2 (6 bases). The V end was cut by 4 bases, the J end by 5 bases, with 10 bases between. Germline lookup yields CDR1 SGHDN and CDR2 FVKESK. This CDR3 is built from 13 residues. CDR3 sequence (DNA): TGTGCCAGCAGCCTCCAGGAGGGAGATACGCAGTATTTT. This gives the protein CASSLQEGDTQYF. Full variable domain (missing parts from reference TRBV14 and TRBJ2-3): EAGVTQFPSHSVIEKGQTVTLRCDPISGHDNLYWYRRVMGKEIKFLLHFVKESKQDESGMPNNRFLAERTGGTYSTLKVQPAELEDSGVYFCASSLQEGDTQYFGPGTRLTVL.

The rearrangement uses TRBV5-6 and TRBJ1-6, with 7 bases lining up with TRBD1. Germline loops: CDR1 SGHDT, CDR2 YYEEEE. The CDR3 covers 15 residues. The V gene end was trimmed by 2 bases and the J gene end by 10 bases; junction bases not matched to a gene: 9. CDR3 nucleotides: TGTGCCAGCAGCTTCCTGAGGGGGCAAAGATCACCCCTCCACTTT. This codes for CASSFLRGQRSPLHF.